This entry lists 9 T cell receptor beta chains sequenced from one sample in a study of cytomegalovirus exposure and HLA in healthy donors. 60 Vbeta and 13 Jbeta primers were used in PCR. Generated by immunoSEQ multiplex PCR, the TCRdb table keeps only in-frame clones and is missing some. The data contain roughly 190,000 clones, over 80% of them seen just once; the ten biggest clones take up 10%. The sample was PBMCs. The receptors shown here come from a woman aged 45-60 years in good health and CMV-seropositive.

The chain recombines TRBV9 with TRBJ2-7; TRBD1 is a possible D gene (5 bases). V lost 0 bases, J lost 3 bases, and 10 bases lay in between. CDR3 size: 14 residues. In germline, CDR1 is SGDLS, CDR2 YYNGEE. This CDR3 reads CASSVAPDSYEQYF. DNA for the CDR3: TGTGCCAGCAGCGTAGCTCCAGACAGCTACGAGCAGTACTTC.

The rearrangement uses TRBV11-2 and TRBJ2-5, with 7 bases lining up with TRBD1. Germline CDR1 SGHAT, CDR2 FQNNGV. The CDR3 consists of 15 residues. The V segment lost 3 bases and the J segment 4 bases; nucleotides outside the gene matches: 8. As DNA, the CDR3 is TGTGCCAGCAGCTTGTACAGGGGATCGGGAGAGACCCAGTACTTC. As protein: CASSLYRGSGETQYF.

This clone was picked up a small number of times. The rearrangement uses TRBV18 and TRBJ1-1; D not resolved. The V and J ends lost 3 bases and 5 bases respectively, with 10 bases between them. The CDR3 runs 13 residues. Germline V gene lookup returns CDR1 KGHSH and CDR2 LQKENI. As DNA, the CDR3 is TGTGCCAGCTCACCGCCGCAGGTGACTGAAGCTTTCTTT. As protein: CASSPPQVTEAFF.

The DNA for the CDR3 is TGTGCCAGCCACTCTCGGTTGAACACTGAAGCTTTCTTT. This sequence encodes CASHSRLNTEAFF. The V call is TRBV27, the J call TRBJ1-1; D call uncertain. Germline CDR1 and CDR2: MNHEY and SMNVEV (reference sequence). V lost 8 bases, J lost 0 bases, and 10 bases lay in between. The CDR3 covers 13 residues.

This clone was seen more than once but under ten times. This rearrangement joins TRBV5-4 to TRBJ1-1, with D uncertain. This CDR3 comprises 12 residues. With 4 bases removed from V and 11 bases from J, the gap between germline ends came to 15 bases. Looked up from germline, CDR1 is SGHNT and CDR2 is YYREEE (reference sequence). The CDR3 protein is CASSTVDGVAFF. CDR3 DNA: TGTGCCAGCAGCACCGTCGACGGGGTGGCTTTCTTT.

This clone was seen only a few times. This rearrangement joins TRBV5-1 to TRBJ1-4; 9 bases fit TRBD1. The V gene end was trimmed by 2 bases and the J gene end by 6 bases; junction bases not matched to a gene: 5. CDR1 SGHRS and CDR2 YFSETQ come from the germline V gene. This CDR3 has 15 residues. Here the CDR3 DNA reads TGCGCCAGCAGCTTAACAGGGGACAGGGATGAAAAACTGTTTTTT. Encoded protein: CASSLTGDRDEKLFF.

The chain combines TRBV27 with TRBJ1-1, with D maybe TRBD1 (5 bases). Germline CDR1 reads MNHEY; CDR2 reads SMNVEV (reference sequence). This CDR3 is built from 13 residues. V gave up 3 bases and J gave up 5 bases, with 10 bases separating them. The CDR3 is CASSFIGGTEAFF. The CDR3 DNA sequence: TGTGCCAGCAGTTTTATCGGGGGAACTGAAGCTTTCTTT.

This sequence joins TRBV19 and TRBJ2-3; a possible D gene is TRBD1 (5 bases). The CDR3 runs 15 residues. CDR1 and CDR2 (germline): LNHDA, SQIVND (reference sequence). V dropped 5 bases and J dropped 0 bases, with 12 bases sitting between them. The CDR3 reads CASSEDIGSTDTQYF. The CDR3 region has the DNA TGTGCCAGTAGTGAGGACATCGGTAGCACAGATACGCAGTATTTT.

The CDR3 region has the DNA TGTGCCAGTAGTAATGGAGGAAGAAGCTCTGGAAACACCATATATTTT. It yields the protein CASSNGGRSSGNTIYF. The V and J genes are TRBV19 and TRBJ1-3; unclear D gene. This CDR3 comprises 16 residues. Trimming took 4 bases from V and 0 from J, leaving 13 bases between them. Germline CDR1 LNHDA, CDR2 SQIVND (reference sequence).